This TCR beta chain appears in the sequencing data of a study of T cell changes during pregnancy in multiple sclerosis (dated by TCRdb to the late 2010s). Background for the entire study: The study examined how the T cell repertoire changed over the course of pregnancy in women with multiple sclerosis.

This clone was recorded only once. The antigen it binds to is not known. Within one base of it there is no much larger clone, and no base qualities were kept. The protocol used for the library was the immunoSEQ multiplex PCR assay. TCRdb carries this immuneACCESS record with in-frame sequences only. Its versions omit some clonotypes, under half of them owing to an unresolved V gene in the studies checked, with the rest unexplained. The sample table contains roughly 30,000 clones; only one count was recorded for around 89% of them. The ten largest clones capture about 6.8% of the sample. This receptor was obtained from a female donor with multiple sclerosis, enrolled in a pregnancy study. Sequenced here: CD8+ T cells from peripheral blood mononuclear cells, sampled after pregnancy.

CDR3 reads: CASSDYEGYNSPLHF. The DNA sequence reads TGTGCCAGCAGTGATTATGAGGGTTACAATTCACCCCTCCACTTT. This receptor chain uses TRBV6-1 and TRBJ1-6; the D gene lacks a confident call. V was cut back by 3 bases and J by 7 bases, leaving a gap of 13 bases between them. The CDR3 starts with the cysteine, ends with the phenylalanine, and has 15 residues. Only CDR3 DNA remains: 45 bases, in frame from the first base. Taken from the germline V gene, the CDR1 and CDR2 loops are MNHNS and SASEGT.